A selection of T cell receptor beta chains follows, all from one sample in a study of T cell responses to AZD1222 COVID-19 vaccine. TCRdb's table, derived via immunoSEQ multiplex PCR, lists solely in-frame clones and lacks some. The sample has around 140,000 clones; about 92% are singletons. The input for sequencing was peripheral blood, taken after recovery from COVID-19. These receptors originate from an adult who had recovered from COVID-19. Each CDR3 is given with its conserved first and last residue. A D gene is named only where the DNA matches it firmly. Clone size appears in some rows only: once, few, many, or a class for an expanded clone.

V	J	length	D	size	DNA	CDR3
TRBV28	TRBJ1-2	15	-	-	TGTGCCAGCAGTAGCGCTACTCTTCACGACTATGGCTACACCTTC	CASSSATLHDYGYTF
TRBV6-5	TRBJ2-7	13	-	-	TGTGCCAGCAGTTACGAGGAAACCTACGAGCAGTACTTC	CASSYEETYEQYF
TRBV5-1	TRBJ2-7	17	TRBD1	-	TGCGCCAGCAGGTCACTCTACAGGGGGGCGAAGTTCTACGAGCAGTACTTC	CASRSLYRGAKFYEQYF
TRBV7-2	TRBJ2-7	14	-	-	TGTGCCAGCAGCTTAGCTAGCGGCCCCTACGAGCAGTACTTC	CASSLASGPYEQYF
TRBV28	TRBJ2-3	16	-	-	TGTGCCAGCAGTTTACTAGCTGCCACGTTCACAGATACGCAGTATTTT	CASSLLAATFTDTQYF
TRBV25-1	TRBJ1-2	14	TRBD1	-	TGTGCCAGCAGGGGACAGGGAATTCGGAATGGCTACACCTTC	CASRGQGIRNGYTF
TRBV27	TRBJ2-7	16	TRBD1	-	TGTGCCAGCAGTCCGGGATCCGGGACAGGGGGCGACGAGCAGTACTTC	CASSPGSGTGGDEQYF
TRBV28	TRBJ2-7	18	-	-	TGTGCCAGCAGTTGGGGAGGGGGGAGAGCCGGGTCTTCCTACGAGCAGTACTTC	CASSWGGGRAGSSYEQYF
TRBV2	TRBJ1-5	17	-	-	TGTGCCAGCCGTGAAGGGGGGGGCAGGTATAGCAATCAGCCCCAGCATTTT	CASREGGGRYSNQPQHF
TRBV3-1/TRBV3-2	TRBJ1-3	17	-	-	TGTGCCAGCAGACAAGGGCTGGGGGCAACCTCTGGAAACACCATATATTTT	CASRQGLGATSGNTIYF
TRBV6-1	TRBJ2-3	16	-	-	TGTGCCAGCAGTGTACTAGCTGATGCTAGCACAGATACGCAGTATTTT	CASSVLADASTDTQYF
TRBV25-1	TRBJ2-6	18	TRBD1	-	TGTGCCAGCAGTGCCTTTCGGGACAGGGGAGGTGGGGCCAACGTCCTGACTTTC	CASSAFRDRGGGANVLTF
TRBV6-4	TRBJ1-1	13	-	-	TGTGCCAGCAGTGAATCTGGGGGCACTGAAGCTTTCTTT	CASSESGGTEAFF
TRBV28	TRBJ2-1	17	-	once	TGTGCCAGCAGTTTCTTTGAGGCGATACCCACCTACAATGAGCAGTTCTTC	CASSFFEAIPTYNEQFF
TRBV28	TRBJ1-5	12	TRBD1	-	TGTGCCAGCTGGCAGGGGGATCAGCCCCAGCATTTT	CASWQGDQPQHF
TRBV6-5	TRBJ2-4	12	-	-	TGTGCCAGCAAGGACACCGAAAACATTCAGTACTTC	CASKDTENIQYF
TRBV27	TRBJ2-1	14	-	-	TGTGCCAGCAGTTTACGGGAAATGGACAATGAGCAGTTCTTC	CASSLREMDNEQFF
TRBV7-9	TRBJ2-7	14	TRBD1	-	TGTGCCAGCAGCCCAGACAGGGTCCCCTACGAGCAGTACTTC	CASSPDRVPYEQYF
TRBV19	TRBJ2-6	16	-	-	TGTGCCAGTAGTATTGCCAGACGCTCTGGGGCCAACGTCCTGACTTTC	CASSIARRSGANVLTF
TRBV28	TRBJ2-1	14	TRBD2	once	TGTGCCAGCATGACTAGCGGGAGGGCCCATGAGCAGTTCTTC	CASMTSGRAHEQFF
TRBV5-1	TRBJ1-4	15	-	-	TGCGCCAGCAGCTTTAGACAAGGGGGAAATGAAAAACTGTTTTTT	CASSFRQGGNEKLFF
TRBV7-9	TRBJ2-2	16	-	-	TGTGCCAGCAGCCCCAGAGGGGGTTTGAACACCGGGGAGCTGTTTTTT	CASSPRGGLNTGELFF
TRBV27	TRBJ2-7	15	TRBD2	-	TGTGCCAGCACCTCTTCGGCGGGAGGAAAGTACGAGCAGTACTTC	CASTSSAGGKYEQYF
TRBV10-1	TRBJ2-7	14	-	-	TGCGCCAGCAGTGTTACGGGAGCAGGAGGTGAGCAGTACTTC	CASSVTGAGGEQYF
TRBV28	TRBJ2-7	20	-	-	TGTGCCAGCAGTTTAATGCCGACAGCACTAGACAGTTTGAACCACTACGAGCAGTACTTC	CASSLMPTALDSLNHYEQYF
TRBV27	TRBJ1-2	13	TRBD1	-	TGTGCCAGCAGTTTGGACAGGGGCTATGGCTACACCTTC	CASSLDRGYGYTF
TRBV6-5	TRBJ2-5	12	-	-	TGTGCCAGCAACCGTGGGGGGGAGACCCAGTACTTC	CASNRGGETQYF
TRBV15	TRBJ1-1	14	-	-	TGTGCCACCAGCAGGGGGGGACAGAACACTGAAGCTTTCTTT	CATSRGGQNTEAFF
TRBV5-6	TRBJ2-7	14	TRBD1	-	TGTGCCAGCATCCGGACAGGGAGAGCCAACGAGCAGTACTTC	CASIRTGRANEQYF
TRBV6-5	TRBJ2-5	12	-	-	TGTGCCAGCAGTTACTCGAGGGAGACCCAGTACTTC	CASSYSRETQYF
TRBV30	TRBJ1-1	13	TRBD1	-	TGTGCCTGGGACAGGGTGGTGAACACTGAAGCTTTCTTT	CAWDRVVNTEAFF
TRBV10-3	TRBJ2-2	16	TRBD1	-	TGTGCCATCAGTGAGGGGACAGGGGGCGACACCGGGGAGCTGTTTTTT	CAISEGTGGDTGELFF
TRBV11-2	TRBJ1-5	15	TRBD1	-	TGTGCCAGCAGCGGCGGGACAGGAGGCGATCAGCCCCAGCATTTT	CASSGGTGGDQPQHF
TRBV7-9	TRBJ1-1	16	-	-	TGTGCCAGCAGCTTATCGACAGGTTTGGGGAACACTGAAGCTTTCTTT	CASSLSTGLGNTEAFF
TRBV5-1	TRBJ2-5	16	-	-	TGCGCCAGCAGCTTGGCCAGGGTTTCAACTGAGGAGACCCAGTACTTC	CASSLARVSTEETQYF
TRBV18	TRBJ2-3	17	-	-	TGTGCCAGCTCACCAGGTAATATGGGTAGCCCCACAGATACGCAGTATTTT	CASSPGNMGSPTDTQYF
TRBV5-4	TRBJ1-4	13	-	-	TGTGCCAGCAGCAGGACGGGCCAGGAAAAACTGTTTTTT	CASSRTGQEKLFF
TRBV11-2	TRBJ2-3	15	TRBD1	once	TGTGCCAGCAGCTTAACAGGGGCGAGCACAGATACGCAGTATTTT	CASSLTGASTDTQYF
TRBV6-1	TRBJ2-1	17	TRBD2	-	TGTGCCAGCAGTGACGGACTAGCGGGAGATCACTACAATGAGCAGTTCTTC	CASSDGLAGDHYNEQFF
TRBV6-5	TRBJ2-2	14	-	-	TGTGCCAGCGAGGACCCCTCGAACCCCGGGGAGCTGTTTTTT	CASEDPSNPGELFF
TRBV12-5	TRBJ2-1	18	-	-	TGTGCTAGTGGTTTGGTAAAAAGGGCAGCACACCACTACAATGAGCAGTTCTTC	CASGLVKRAAHHYNEQFF
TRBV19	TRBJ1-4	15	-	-	TGTGCCGCTGGCCAAGGGCGAACAACTAATGAAAAACTGTTTTTT	CAAGQGRTTNEKLFF
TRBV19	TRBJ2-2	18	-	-	TGTGCCAGTAGTATATCGTCAGGGGCCGCCTTGAGGACCGGGGAGCTGTTTTTT	CASSISSGAALRTGELFF
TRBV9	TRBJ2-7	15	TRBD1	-	TGTGCCAGCAGCGCCCCGGGACAGGGGACCCACGAGCAGTACTTC	CASSAPGQGTHEQYF
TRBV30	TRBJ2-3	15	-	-	TGTGCCTGGAGTCGAGGCGGCACTTCCACAGATACGCAGTATTTT	CAWSRGGTSTDTQYF
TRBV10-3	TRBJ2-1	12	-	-	TGTGCCATCGCAGGGAACTACAATGAGCAGTTCTTC	CAIAGNYNEQFF
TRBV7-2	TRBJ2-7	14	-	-	TGTGCCAGCAGCTTAGAGAGAGCGAAAGGGGAGCAGTACTTC	CASSLERAKGEQYF
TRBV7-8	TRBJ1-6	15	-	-	TGTGCCAGCAGCTTAGCAGGAAACTATAATTCACCCCTCCACTTT	CASSLAGNYNSPLHF
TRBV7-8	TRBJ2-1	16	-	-	TGTGCCAGCAGCTTAGCTCGAGGGGAGTTCTACAATGAGCAGTTCTTC	CASSLARGEFYNEQFF
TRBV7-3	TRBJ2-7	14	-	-	TGTGCCAGCAGCCGGACGGCGAGCTCCTACGAGCAGTACTTC	CASSRTASSYEQYF
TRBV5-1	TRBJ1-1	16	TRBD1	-	TGCGCCAGCAGCTTGGAACAGGGGGCACGGAGTACTGAAGCTTTCTTT	CASSLEQGARSTEAFF
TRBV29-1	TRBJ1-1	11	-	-	TGCAGCGTTGAAGAGGGGGCAGAAGCTTTCTTT	CSVEEGAEAFF
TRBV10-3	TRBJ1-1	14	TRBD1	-	TGTGCCACCGTAGGACAGGGGGCAGGTACTGAAGCTTTCTTT	CATVGQGAGTEAFF